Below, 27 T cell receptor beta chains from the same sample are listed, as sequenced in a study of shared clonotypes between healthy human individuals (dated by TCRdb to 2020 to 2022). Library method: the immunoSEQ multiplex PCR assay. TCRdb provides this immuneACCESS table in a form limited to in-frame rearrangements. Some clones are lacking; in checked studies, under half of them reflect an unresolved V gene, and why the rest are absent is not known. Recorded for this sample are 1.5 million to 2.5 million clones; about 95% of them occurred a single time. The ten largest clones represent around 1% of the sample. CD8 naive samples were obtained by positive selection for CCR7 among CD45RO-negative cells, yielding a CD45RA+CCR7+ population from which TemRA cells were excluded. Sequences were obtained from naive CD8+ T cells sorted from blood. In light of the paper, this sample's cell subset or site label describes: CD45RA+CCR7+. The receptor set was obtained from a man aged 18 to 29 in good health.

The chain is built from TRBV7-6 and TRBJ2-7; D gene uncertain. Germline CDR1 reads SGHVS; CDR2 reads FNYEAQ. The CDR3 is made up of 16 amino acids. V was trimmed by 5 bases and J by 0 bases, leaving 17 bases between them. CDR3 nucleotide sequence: TGTGCCAGCAGCCCTGAGGTAGCTGAGAGCTCCTACGAGCAGTACTTC. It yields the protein CASSPEVAESSYEQYF. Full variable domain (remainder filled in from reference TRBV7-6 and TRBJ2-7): GAGVSQSPRYKVTKRGQDVALRCDPISGHVSLYWYRQALGQGPEFLTYFNYEAQQDKSGLPNDRFSAERPEGSISTLTIQRTEQRDSAMYRCASSPEVAESSYEQYFGPGTRLTVT.

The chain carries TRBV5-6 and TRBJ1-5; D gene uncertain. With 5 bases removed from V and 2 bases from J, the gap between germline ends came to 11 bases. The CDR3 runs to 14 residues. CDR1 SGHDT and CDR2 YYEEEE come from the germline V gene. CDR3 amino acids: CASSYGVGNQPQHF. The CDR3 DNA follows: TGTGCCAGCAGTTACGGCGTCGGCAATCAGCCCCAGCATTTT.

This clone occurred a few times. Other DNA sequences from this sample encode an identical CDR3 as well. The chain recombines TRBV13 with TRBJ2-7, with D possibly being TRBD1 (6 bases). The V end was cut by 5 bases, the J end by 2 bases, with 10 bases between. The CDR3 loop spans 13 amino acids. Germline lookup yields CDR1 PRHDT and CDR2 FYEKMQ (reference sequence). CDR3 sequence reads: CASSPGTTYEQYF. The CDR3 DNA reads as TGTGCCAGCAGCCCGGGGACAACCTACGAGCAGTACTTC.

The CDR3 here is CASSLERYSTDTQYF. CDR3 DNA: TGTGCCAGCAGTCTGGAGCGGTACTCCACAGATACGCAGTATTTT. The rearrangement uses TRBV27 and TRBJ2-3, with D possibly TRBD2 on 5 matching bases. V was clipped by 5 bases and J by 2 bases, with 14 bases between them. Per germline, CDR1 MNHEY and CDR2 SMNVEV (reference sequence). There are 15 residues in the CDR3.

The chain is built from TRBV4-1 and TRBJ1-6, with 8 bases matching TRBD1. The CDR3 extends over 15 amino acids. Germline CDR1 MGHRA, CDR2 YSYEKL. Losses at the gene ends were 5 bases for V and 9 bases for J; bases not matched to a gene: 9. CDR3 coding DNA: TGCGCCAGCAGCAACAGGGGGGCCCTGGGTTCACCCCTCCACTTT. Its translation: CASSNRGALGSPLHF.

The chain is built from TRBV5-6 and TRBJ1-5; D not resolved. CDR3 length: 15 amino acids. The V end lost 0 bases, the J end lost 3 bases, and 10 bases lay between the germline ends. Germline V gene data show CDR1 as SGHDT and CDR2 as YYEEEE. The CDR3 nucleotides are TGTGCCAGCAGCTTGGGGGGTTTTGTCAATCAGCCCCAGCATTTT. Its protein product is CASSLGGFVNQPQHF. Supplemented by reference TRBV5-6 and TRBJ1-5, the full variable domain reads DAGVTQSPTHLIKTRGQQVTLRCSPKSGHDTVSWYQQALGQGPQFIFQYYEEEERQRGNFPDRFSGHQFPNYSSELNVNALLLGDSALYLCASSLGGFVNQPQHFGDGTRLSIL.

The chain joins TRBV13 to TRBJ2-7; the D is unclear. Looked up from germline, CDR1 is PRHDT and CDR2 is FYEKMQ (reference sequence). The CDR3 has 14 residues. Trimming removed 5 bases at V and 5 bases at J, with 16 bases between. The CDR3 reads CASSHPARTHEQYF. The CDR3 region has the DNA TGTGCCAGCAGCCATCCGGCCAGAACCCACGAGCAGTACTTC.

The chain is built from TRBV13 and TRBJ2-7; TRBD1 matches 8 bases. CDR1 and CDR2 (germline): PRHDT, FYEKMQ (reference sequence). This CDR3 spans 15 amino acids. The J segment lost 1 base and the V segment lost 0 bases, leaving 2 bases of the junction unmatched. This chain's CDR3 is CASSLGDRASYEQYF. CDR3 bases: TGTGCCAGCAGCTTAGGGGACAGGGCTTCCTACGAGCAGTACTTC.

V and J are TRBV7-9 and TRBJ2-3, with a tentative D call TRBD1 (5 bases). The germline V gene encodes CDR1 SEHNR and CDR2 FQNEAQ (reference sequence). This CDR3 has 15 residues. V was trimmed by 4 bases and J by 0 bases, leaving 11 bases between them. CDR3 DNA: TGTGCCAGCAGCTCCATGACAGCTAGCACAGATACGCAGTATTTT. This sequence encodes CASSSMTASTDTQYF.

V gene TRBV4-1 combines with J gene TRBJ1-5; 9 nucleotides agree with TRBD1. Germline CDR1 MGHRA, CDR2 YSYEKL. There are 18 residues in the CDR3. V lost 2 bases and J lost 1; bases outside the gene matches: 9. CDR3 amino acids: CASSQKLGTGLSNQPQHF. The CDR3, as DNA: TGCGCCAGCAGCCAAAAGTTGGGGACAGGGTTAAGCAATCAGCCCCAGCATTTT.

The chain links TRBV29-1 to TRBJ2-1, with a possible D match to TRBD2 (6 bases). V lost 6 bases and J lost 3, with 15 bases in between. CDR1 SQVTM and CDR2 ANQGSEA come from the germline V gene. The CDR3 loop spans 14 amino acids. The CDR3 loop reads CSVRLGPVYNEQFF. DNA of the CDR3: TGCAGCGTAAGACTAGGCCCCGTCTACAATGAGCAGTTCTTC.

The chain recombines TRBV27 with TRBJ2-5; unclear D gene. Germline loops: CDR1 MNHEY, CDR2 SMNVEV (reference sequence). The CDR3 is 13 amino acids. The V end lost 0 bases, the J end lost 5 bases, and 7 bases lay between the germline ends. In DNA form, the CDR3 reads TGTGCCAGCAGTTTATCGTGGTTGGAGACCCAGTACTTC. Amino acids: CASSLSWLETQYF.

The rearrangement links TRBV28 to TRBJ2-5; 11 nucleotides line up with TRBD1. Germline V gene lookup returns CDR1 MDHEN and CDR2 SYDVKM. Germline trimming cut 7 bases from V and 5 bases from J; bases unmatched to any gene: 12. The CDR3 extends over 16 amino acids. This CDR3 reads CASTLPGQGAGETQYF. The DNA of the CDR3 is TGTGCCAGCACCCTCCCCGGACAGGGGGCAGGGGAGACCCAGTACTTC.

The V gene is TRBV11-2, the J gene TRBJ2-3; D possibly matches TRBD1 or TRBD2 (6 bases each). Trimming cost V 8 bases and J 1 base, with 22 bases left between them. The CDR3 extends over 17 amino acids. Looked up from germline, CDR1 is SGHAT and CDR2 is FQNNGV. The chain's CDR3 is CASAPPRGRHGTDTQYF. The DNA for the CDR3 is TGTGCCAGCGCCCCCCCCCGGGGGCGGCATGGCACAGATACGCAGTATTTT.

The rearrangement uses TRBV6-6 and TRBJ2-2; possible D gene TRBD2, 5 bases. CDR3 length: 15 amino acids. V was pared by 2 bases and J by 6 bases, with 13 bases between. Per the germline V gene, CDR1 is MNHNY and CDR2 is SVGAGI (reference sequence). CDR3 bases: TGTGCCAGCAGTTACCTACTCCAGGAGGCCGGGGAGCTGTTTTTT. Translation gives CASSYLLQEAGELFF.

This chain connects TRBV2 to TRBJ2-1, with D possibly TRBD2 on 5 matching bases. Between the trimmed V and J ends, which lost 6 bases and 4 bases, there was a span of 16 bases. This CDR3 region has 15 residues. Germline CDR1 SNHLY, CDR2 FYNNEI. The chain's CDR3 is CASRAATGVYNEQFF. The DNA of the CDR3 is TGTGCCAGCAGGGCGGCCACCGGGGTTTACAATGAGCAGTTCTTC.

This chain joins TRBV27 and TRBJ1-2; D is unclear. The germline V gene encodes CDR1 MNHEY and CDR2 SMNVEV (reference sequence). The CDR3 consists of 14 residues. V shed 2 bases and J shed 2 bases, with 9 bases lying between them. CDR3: CASSLDGQNYGYTF. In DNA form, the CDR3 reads TGTGCCAGCAGTTTAGATGGGCAGAACTATGGCTACACCTTC.

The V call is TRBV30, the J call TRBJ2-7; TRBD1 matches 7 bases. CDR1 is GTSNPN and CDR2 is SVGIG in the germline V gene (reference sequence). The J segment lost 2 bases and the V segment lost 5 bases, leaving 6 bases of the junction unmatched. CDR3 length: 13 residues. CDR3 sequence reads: CAWDSQGAYEQYF. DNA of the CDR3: TGTGCCTGGGACAGCCAGGGGGCCTACGAGCAGTACTTC.

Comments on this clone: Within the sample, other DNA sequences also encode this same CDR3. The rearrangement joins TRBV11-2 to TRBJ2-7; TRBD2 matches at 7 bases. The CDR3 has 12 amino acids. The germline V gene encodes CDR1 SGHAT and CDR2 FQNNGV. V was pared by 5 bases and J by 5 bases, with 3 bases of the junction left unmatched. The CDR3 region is CASSLGGNEQYF. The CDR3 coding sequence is TGTGCCAGCAGCCTCGGGGGGAACGAGCAGTACTTC.

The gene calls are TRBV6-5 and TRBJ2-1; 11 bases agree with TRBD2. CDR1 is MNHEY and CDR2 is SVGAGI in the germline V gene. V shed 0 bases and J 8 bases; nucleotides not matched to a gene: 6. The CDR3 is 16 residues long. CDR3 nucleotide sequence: TGTGCCAGCAGTTACTCACTAGCGGGGGAGATGGATGAGCAGTTCTTC. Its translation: CASSYSLAGEMDEQFF.

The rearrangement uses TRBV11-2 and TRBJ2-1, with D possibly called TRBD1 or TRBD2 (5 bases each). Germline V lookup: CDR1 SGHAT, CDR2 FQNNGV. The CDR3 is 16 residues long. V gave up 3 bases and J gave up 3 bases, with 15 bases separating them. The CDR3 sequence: CASSFVGLRGYNEQFF. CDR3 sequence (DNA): TGTGCCAGCAGCTTTGTGGGGCTTCGGGGCTACAATGAGCAGTTCTTC.

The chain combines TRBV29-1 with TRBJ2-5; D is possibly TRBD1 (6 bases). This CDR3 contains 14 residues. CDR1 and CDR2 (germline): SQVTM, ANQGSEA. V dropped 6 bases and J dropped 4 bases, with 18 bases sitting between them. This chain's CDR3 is CSVCQDLGGETQYF. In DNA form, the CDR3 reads TGCAGCGTATGCCAGGACTTAGGGGGAGAGACCCAGTACTTC.

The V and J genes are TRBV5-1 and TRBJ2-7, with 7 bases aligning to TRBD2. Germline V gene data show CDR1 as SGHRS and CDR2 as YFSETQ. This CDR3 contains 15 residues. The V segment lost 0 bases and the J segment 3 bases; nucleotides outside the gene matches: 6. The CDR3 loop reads CASSLAASGFYEQYF. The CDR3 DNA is TGCGCCAGCAGCTTGGCCGCTAGCGGATTCTACGAGCAGTACTTC.

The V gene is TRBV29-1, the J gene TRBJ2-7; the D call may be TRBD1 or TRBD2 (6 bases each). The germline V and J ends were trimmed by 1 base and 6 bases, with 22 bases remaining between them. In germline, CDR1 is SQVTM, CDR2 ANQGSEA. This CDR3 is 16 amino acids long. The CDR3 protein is CSVEGWGAAASGEQYF. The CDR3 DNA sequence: TGCAGCGTTGAAGGTTGGGGGGCCGCGGCCTCGGGCGAGCAGTACTTC.

The CDR3 nucleotides read TGTGCCAGTAGTCCGGCAGGGATAAACGAGCAGTACTTC. It codes for CASSPAGINEQYF. The genes are TRBV19 and TRBJ2-7; tentatively, D is TRBD1 (5 bases). Germline V gene data show CDR1 as LNHDA and CDR2 as SQIVND (reference sequence). CDR3 length: 13 residues. V shed 5 bases and J shed 5 bases, with 13 bases lying between them.

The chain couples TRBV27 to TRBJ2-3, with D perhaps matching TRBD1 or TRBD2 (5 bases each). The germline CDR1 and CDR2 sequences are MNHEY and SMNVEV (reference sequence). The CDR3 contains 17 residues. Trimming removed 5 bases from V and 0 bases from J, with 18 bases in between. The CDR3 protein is CASSPIQVGGSTDTQYF. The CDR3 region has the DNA TGTGCCAGCAGTCCCATCCAGGTTGGGGGTAGCACAGATACGCAGTATTTT.

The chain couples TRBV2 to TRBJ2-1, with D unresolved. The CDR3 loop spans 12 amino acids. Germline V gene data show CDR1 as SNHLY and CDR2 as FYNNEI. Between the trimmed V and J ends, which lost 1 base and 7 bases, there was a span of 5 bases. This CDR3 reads CASSEEVNEQFF. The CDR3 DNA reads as TGTGCCAGCAGTGAAGAAGTAAATGAGCAGTTCTTC.